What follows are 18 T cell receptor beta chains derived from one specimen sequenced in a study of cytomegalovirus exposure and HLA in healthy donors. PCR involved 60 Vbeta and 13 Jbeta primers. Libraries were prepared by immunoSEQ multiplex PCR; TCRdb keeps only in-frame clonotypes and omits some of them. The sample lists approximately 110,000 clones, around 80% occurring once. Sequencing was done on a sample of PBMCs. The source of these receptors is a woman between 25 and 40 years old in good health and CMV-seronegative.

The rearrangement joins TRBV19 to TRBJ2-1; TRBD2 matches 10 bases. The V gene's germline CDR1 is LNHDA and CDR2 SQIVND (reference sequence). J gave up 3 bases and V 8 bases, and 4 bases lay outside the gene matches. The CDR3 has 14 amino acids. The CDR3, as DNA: TGTGCCAGTTCACTAGCGGGACTCTACAATGAGCAGTTCTTC. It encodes CASSLAGLYNEQFF.

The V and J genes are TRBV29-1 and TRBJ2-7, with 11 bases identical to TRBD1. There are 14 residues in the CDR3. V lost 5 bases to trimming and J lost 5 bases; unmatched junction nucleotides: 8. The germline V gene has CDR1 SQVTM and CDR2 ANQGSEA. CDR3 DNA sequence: TGCAGCGTTCTCTCAACGGGACAGGGGGACGAGCAGTACTTC. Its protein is CSVLSTGQGDEQYF.

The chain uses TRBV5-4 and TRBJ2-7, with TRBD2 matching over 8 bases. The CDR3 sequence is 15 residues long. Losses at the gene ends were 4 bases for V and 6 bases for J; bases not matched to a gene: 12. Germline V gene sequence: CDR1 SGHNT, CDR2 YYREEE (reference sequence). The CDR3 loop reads CASSESGSLNPEQYF. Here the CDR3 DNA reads TGTGCCAGCAGCGAGAGCGGGAGTTTGAACCCCGAGCAGTACTTC.

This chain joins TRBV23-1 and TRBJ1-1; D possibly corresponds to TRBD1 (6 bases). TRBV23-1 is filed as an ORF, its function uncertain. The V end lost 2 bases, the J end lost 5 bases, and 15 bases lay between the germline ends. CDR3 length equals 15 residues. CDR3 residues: CASSQRKGEGTEAFF. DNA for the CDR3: TGCGCCAGCAGTCAAAGGAAGGGGGAAGGGACTGAAGCTTTCTTT.

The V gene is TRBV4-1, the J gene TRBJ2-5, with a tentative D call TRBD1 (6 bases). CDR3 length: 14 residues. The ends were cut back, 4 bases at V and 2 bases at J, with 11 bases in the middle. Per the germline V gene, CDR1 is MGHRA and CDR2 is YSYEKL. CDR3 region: CASSRPGQQETQYF. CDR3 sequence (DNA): TGCGCCAGCAGCCGCCCGGGACAACAAGAGACCCAGTACTTC.

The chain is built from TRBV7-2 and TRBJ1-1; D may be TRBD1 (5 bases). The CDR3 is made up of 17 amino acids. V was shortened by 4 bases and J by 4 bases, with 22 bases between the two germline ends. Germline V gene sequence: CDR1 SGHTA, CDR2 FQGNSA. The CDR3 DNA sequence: TGTGCCAGCAGCTCAAAACCCCTCCAGGGTTGGGGCACTGAAGCTTTCTTT. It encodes CASSSKPLQGWGTEAFF.

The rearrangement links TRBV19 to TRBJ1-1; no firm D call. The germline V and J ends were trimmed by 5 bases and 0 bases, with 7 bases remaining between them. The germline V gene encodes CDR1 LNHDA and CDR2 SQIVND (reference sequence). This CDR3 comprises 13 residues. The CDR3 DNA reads TGTGCCAGTAGTTCTCAGATGAACACTGAAGCTTTCTTT. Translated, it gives CASSSQMNTEAFF. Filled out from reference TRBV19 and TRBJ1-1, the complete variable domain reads DGGITQSPKYLFRKEGQNVTLSCEQNLNHDAMYWYRQDPGQGLRLIYYSQIVNDFQKGDIAEGYSVSREKKESFPLTVTSAQKNPTAFYLCASSSQMNTEAFFGQGTRLTVV.

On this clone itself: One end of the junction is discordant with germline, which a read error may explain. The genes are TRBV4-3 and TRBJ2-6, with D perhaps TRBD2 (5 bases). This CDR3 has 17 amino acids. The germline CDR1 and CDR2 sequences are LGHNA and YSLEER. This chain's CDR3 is CASSQDPSGVWANGLTF. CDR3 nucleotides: TGCGCCAGCAGCCAAGACCCGTCCGGGGTGTGGGCCAACGGCCTGACTTTC.

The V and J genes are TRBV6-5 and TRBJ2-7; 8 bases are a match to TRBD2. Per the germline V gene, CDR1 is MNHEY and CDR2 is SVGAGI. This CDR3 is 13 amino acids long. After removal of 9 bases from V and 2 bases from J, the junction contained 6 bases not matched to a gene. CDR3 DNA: TGTGCCAGTATCGGGAGGGGACCCTACGAGCAGTACTTC. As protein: CASIGRGPYEQYF.

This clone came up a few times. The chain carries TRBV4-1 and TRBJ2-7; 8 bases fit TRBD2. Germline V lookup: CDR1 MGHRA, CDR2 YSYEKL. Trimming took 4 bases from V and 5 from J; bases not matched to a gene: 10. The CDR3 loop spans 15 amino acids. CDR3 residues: CASSRMTSVVDEQYF. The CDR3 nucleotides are TGCGCCAGCAGCCGCATGACTAGCGTAGTAGACGAGCAGTACTTC.

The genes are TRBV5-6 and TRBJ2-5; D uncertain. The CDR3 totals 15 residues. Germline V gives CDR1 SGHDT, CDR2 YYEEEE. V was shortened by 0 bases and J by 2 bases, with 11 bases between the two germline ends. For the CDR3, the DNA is TGTGCCAGCAGCTTGGTCGGTCGCTTGCAAGAGACCCAGTACTTC. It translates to CASSLVGRLQETQYF.

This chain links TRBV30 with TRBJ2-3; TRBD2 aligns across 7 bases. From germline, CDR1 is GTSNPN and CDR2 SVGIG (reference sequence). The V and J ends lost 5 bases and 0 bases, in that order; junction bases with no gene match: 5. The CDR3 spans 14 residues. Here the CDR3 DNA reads TGTGCCTGGCAGCGGGATTCGAGCACAGATACGCAGTATTTT. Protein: CAWQRDSSTDTQYF.

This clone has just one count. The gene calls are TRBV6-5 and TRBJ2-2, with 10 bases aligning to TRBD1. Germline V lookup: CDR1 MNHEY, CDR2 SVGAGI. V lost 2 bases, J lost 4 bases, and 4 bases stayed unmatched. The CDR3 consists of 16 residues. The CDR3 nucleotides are TGTGCCAGCAGTTACACGCGGACAGGGGGCACCGGGGAGCTGTTTTTT. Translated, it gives CASSYTRTGGTGELFF.

The CDR3 DNA reads TGTGCCAGCAGCCCCTGGCAGGGAGGGAATGAGCAGTTCTTC. It encodes CASSPWQGGNEQFF. The genes are TRBV7-2 and TRBJ2-1; 7 nucleotides line up with TRBD2. The CDR3 length is 14 residues. J gave up 7 bases and V 5 bases, and 8 bases lay outside the gene matches. The V gene's germline CDR1 is SGHTA and CDR2 FQGNSA.

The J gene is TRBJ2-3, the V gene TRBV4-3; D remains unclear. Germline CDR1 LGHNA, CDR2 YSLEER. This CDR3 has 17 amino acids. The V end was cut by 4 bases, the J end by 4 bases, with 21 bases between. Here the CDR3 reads CASSPEVAQVVADTQYF. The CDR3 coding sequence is TGCGCCAGCAGCCCAGAGGTCGCCCAGGTCGTGGCAGATACGCAGTATTTT.

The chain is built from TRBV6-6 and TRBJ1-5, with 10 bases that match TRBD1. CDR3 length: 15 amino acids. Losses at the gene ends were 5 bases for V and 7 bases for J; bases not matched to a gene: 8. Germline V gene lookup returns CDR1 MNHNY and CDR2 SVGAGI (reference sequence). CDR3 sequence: CASSPQTGGQQPQHF. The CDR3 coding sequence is TGTGCCAGCAGTCCCCAGACAGGGGGCCAACAGCCCCAGCATTTT.

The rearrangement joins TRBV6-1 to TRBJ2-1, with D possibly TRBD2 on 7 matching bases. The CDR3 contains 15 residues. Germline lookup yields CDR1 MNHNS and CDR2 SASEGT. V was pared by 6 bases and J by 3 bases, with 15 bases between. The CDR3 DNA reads TGTGCCAGCAGAGAGGGGGGGACACACTACAATGAGCAGTTCTTC. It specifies CASREGGTHYNEQFF.

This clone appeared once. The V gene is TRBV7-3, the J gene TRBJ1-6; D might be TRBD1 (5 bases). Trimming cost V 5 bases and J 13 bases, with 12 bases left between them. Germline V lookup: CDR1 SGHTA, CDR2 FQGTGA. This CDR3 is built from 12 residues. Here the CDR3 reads CASSANRGPLHF. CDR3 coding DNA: TGTGCCAGCAGCGCCAATAGGGGTCCCCTCCACTTT.